This TCR beta chain was sequenced for a study of cytomegalovirus exposure and HLA in healthy donors. Whole-study results and caveats: Later on, an analysis found that several of the most significant clusters appeared to be linked to common viral pathogens, which included parvovirus B19.

CDR3 length equals 13 residues. Germline V gives CDR1 SGHAT, CDR2 FQNNGV. With 2 bases removed from V and 0 bases from J, the gap between germline ends came to 5 bases. Primers for the PCR totalled 60 Vbeta and 13 Jbeta. Sequencing used immunoSEQ multiplex PCR; TCRdb keeps in-frame clones, though not all of them. The sample contains approximately 70,000 clones, around 74% of which appear only once. This clone was counted between two and nine times. The antigen is not known. The TCR was taken from a young woman in good health and CMV-seropositive. The specimen was PBMCs. The rearrangement joins TRBV11-2 to TRBJ2-7, with a weak D call TRBD2 (5 bases). The CDR3 sequence: CASSLTSSYEQYF. CDR3 DNA sequence: TGTGCCAGCAGCTTAACTAGCTCCTACGAGCAGTACTTC.